This T cell receptor beta chain was identified in a study of beta chain features in type 1 diabetes. Study overall: Analysis included over 90 million sorted cells drawn from all samples.

All of the isolated RNA was reverse transcribed, so expressed TCRB transcripts were sequenced. Method: immunoSEQ multiplex PCR; TCRdb's copy keeps in-frame clones and lacks some. The sample lists 130,000 or so clones, around a tenth occurring once. The CDR3 extends over 12 amino acids. Trimming cost V 3 bases and J 5 bases, with 10 bases left between them. Germline V gene lookup returns CDR1 GTSNPN and CDR2 SVGIG (reference sequence). The sample taken for sequencing was central memory CD4+ T cells from blood. This TCR derives from a man between 18 and 35 years old in good health. The chain carries TRBV30 and TRBJ1-1, with D possibly TRBD1 on 5 matching bases. CDR3 loop: CAWSQGMTEAFF. The CDR3 nucleotides are TGTGCCTGGAGCCAGGGTATGACTGAAGCTTTCTTT.